The entry below describes one T cell receptor beta chain. Its antigen is currently unknown. The CDR3 contains 15 residues. Looked up from germline, CDR1 is SGHTA and CDR2 is FQGTGA. The V segment lost 1 base and the J segment 2 bases; nucleotides outside the gene matches: 4. A universal primer site was incorporated via template switching, and the cDNA contained unique molecular identifiers. TCRdb used MiXCR to reprocess the 5' RACE reads, holding one entry per CDR3 protein. The sample gives about 500,000 distinct CDR3 sequences, roughly an eighth of which show up once; more than 0.8% is in the top ten. This sample is part of a study of identical twins. General study findings and limits: Compared with unrelated sharing, twin-shared out-of-frame alpha sequences had more low-probability sequences. Models underestimated TCR alpha sharing (out-of-frame) in monozygotic twins. Carriage of fewer insertions was seen in abundant cord blood beta clonotypes, whereas memory repertoires showed none.

This sample also belongs to another study, concerning yellow fever vaccine responses in identical twins.

V gene TRBV7-3 combines with J gene TRBJ2-5; 7 positions match TRBD2. The sequenced material came from CD4+ T cells sorted from blood. This TCR derives from a woman younger than 30 in good health. DNA of the CDR3: TGTGCCAGCAGCTTAATGTCCGGGGGGCAAGAGACCCAGTACTTC. This gives the protein CASSLMSGGQETQYF.